One and the same sample provided the 12 T cell receptor beta chains below, sequenced in a study of spatial heterogeneity in lung cancer. Sample time point: blood at routine non-recurrence follow-up after resection. No cell sorting; template was whole RNA from tumor, lung tissue or PBMC. TCRdb reprocessed the 5' RACE reads via MiXCR and lists one record per CDR3 protein. The data contain approximately 50,000 distinct CDR3 sequences, around 6.7% of them singletons. The sample in question was PBMCs, obtained at follow-up. These receptors all stem from a female donor with early-stage non-small cell lung cancer.

This clonotype was detected ten times or more. V usage is TRBV4-3 and J usage is TRBJ2-1, with D possibly TRBD1 on 6 matching bases. The germline V gene encodes CDR1 LGHNA and CDR2 YSLEER. This CDR3 contains 21 residues. The V and J ends lost 2 bases and 1 base respectively, with 27 bases between them. CDR3 bases: TGCGCCAGCAGCCAACAAAGTGGGGGCTTGGGATTTAGCTCGTCCTACAATGAGCAGTTCTTC. Residues: CASSQQSGGLGFSSSYNEQFF.

This clonotype has at least ten counts. Here the CDR3 DNA reads TGTGCCAGCAGCTCCGGACAGGGGGATGTCAAGCCCCAGCATTTT. It codes for CASSSGQGDVKPQHF. This chain uses TRBV7-2 with TRBJ1-5; 10 positions match TRBD1. The junction had 8 bases not matched to a gene; V was cut back by 4 bases and J by 8 bases. The length of the CDR3 is 15 residues. CDR1 is SGHTA and CDR2 is FQGNSA in the germline V gene.

This clonotype was recorded at least ten times. The chain employs TRBV11-2 and TRBJ1-6; a possible D gene is TRBD1 (5 bases). V was trimmed by 5 bases and J by 9 bases, leaving 20 bases between them. The CDR3 loop spans 16 amino acids. Germline values: CDR1 SGHAT, CDR2 FQNNGV. The CDR3 loop reads CASSLGVGGWGSPLHF. In DNA form, the CDR3 reads TGTGCCAGCAGCCTGGGGGTCGGCGGATGGGGTTCACCCCTCCACTTT. Combining the CDR3 with reference TRBV11-2 and TRBJ1-6 gives the whole variable domain EAGVAQSPRYKIIEKRQSVAFWCNPISGHATLYWYQQILGQGPKLLIQFQNNGVVDDSQLPKDRFSAERLKGVDSTLKIQPAKLEDSAVYLCASSLGVGGWGSPLHFGNGTRLTVT.

This clonotype was detected many times. The chain carries TRBV28 and TRBJ1-2; no clear D gene. Looked up from germline, CDR1 is MDHEN and CDR2 is SYDVKM. V was clipped by 3 bases and J by 8 bases, with 13 bases between them. This CDR3 contains 13 residues. The CDR3 reads CASSFDLQSGYTF. The CDR3 nucleotides read TGTGCCAGCAGTTTCGACTTACAAAGCGGCTACACCTTC.

This clonotype came up many times. The rearrangement links TRBV20-1 to TRBJ1-2; TRBD1 matches 9 bases. CDR1 and CDR2 from the germline V gene are DFQATT and SNEGSKA (reference sequence). The CDR3 totals 15 residues. J gave up 4 bases and V 0 bases, and 6 bases lay outside the gene matches. The CDR3 protein is CSAREGGTGLYGYTF. In DNA, the CDR3 is TGCAGTGCTAGAGAAGGAGGGACAGGGCTCTATGGCTACACCTTC.

This clonotype was detected many times. The gene calls are TRBV5-1 and TRBJ2-1, with TRBD1 identical over 7 bases. V shed 7 bases, J shed 4 bases, and the junction held 2 bases outside the gene matches. Germline CDR1 reads SGHRS; CDR2 reads YFSETQ. The length of the CDR3 is 12 residues. The CDR3 sequence is CASGDSYNEQFF. CDR3 sequence (DNA): TGCGCCAGCGGGGACAGTTACAATGAGCAGTTCTTC.

This clonotype has a count of ten or more. This rearrangement joins TRBV5-1 to TRBJ1-2; TRBD1 might be the D (6 bases). Trimming shortened V by 1 base and J by 2 bases, and 9 bases separated the two germline ends. The V gene's germline CDR1 is SGHRS and CDR2 YFSETQ. The CDR3 spans 14 residues. The CDR3 DNA reads TGCGCCAGCAGCTTGACGGGGACAAACTATGGCTACACCTTC. It is translated as CASSLTGTNYGYTF.

The chain carries TRBV3-1 and TRBJ1-3, with D perhaps TRBD1 (5 bases). Germline CDR1 is LGHDT and CDR2 is YNNKEL (reference sequence). The CDR3 extends over 17 amino acids. V lost 5 bases and J 0 bases, leaving 17 bases between the germline ends. This chain's CDR3 is CASSSWGRQSSGNTIYF. CDR3 DNA: TGTGCCAGCAGCTCATGGGGACGGCAAAGCTCTGGAAACACCATATATTTT. The variable domain in full, with the rest retrieved from reference TRBV3-1 and TRBJ1-3, is DTAVSQTPKYLVTQMGNDKSIKCEQNLGHDTMYWYKQDSKKFLKIMFSYNNKELIINETVPNRFSPKSPDKAHLNLHINSLELGDSAVYFCASSSWGRQSSGNTIYFGEGSWLTVV.

This clonotype came up many times. The gene calls are TRBV6-2 or TRBV6-3 and TRBJ1-1, with a weak D call TRBD1 (6 bases). V was pared by 6 bases and J by 8 bases, with 13 bases between. The CDR3 consists of 12 residues. In germline, CDR1 is MNHEY, CDR2 SVGEGT. This CDR3 is CASSEAGAEAFF. In DNA, the CDR3 is TGTGCCAGCAGCGAAGCAGGGGCAGAAGCTTTCTTT.

The chain combines TRBV3-1 with TRBJ2-3, with 8 bases that match TRBD2. The germline CDR1 and CDR2 sequences are LGHDT and YNNKEL (reference sequence). This CDR3 has 16 amino acids. V lost 4 bases, J lost 4 bases, and 10 bases stayed unmatched. The CDR3: CASSPLGSGGSDTQYF. CDR3 coding DNA: TGTGCCAGCAGCCCTCTAGGAAGCGGGGGTTCAGATACGCAGTATTTT.

J is TRBJ2-4 and V is TRBV29-1; 9 bases align to TRBD1. After removal of 6 bases from V and 4 bases from J, the junction contained 4 bases not matched to a gene. CDR3 size: 13 residues. Germline CDR1 reads SQVTM; CDR2 reads ANQGSEA. The CDR3 loop reads CSVLDRGKNIQYF. CDR3 DNA sequence: TGCAGCGTCTTGGACAGGGGAAAAAACATTCAGTACTTC.

This clonotype was seen ten or more times. The chain uses TRBV4-1 and TRBJ1-5; 11 bases are a match to TRBD1. Germline V gives CDR1 MGHRA, CDR2 YSYEKL. The V and J ends lost 6 bases and 6 bases, in that order; junction bases with no gene match: 4. This CDR3 region has 14 residues. CDR3 coding DNA: TGCGCCAGCAGGGCCGGGACAGGGGGTCAGCCCCAGCATTTT. Residues: CASRAGTGGQPQHF.